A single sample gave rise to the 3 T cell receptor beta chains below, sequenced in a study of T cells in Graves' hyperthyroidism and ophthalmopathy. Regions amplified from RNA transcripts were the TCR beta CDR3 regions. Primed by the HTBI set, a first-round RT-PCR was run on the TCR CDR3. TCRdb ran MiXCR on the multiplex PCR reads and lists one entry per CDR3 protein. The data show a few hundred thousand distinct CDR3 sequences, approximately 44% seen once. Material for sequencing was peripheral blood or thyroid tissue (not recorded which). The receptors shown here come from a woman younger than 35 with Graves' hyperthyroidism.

CDR3 loop: CASSFPLRDRKETQYF. CDR3 DNA: TGTGCCAGCAGCTTTCCCCTCCGGGACAGGAAAGAGACCCAGTACTTC. The chain is built from TRBV7-9 and TRBJ2-5, with TRBD1 matching over 8 bases. The junction had 9 bases not matched to a gene; V was cut back by 3 bases and J by 3 bases. The CDR3 runs to 16 residues. Germline V gene sequence: CDR1 SEHNR, CDR2 FQNEAQ (reference sequence). Using reference TRBV7-9 and TRBJ2-5 for the parts outside the CDR3, the full variable domain is DTGVSQNPRHKITKRGQNVTFRCDPISEHNRLYWYRQTLGQGPEFLTYFQNEAQLEKSRLLSDRFSAERPKGSFSTLEIQRTEQGDSAMYLCASSFPLRDRKETQYFGPGTRLLVL.

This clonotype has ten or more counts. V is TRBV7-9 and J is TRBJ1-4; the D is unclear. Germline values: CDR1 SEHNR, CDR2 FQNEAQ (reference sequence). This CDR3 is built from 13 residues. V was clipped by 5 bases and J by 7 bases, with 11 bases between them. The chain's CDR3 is CASSKRDVEKLFF. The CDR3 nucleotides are TGTGCCAGCAGCAAAAGGGATGTTGAAAAACTGTTTTTT.

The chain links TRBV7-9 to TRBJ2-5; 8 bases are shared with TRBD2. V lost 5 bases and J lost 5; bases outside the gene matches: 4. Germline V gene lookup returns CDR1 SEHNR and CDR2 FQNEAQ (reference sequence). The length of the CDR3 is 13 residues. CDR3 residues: CASSRLAWETQYF. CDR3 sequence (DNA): TGTGCCAGCAGCAGACTAGCGTGGGAGACCCAGTACTTC.